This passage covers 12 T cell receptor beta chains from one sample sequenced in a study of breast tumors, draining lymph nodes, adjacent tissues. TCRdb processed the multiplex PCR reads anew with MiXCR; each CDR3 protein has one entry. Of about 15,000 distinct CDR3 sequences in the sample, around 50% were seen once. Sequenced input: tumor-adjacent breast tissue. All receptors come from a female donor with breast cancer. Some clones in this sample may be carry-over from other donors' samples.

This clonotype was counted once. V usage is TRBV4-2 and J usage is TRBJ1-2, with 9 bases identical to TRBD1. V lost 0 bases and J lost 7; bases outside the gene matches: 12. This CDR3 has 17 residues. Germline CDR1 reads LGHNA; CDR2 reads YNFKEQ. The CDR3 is CASSQDIQGARIRGYTF. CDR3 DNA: TGTGCCAGCAGCCAAGATATACAGGGGGCCCGGATCCGTGGCTACACCTTC.

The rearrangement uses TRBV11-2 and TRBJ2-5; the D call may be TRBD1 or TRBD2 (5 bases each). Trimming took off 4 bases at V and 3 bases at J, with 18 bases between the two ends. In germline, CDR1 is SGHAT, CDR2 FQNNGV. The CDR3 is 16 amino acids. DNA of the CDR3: TGTGCCAGCAGCTGGGTAAAGGGTGGGGGAGAAGAGACCCAGTACTTC. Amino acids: CASSWVKGGGEETQYF. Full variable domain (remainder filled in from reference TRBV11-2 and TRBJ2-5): EAGVAQSPRYKIIEKRQSVAFWCNPISGHATLYWYQQILGQGPKLLIQFQNNGVVDDSQLPKDRFSAERLKGVDSTLKIQPAKLEDSAVYLCASSWVKGGGEETQYFGPGTRLLVL.

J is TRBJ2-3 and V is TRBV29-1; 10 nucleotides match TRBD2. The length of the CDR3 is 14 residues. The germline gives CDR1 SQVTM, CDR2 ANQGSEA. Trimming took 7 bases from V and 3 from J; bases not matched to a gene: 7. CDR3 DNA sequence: TGCAGCGGTGGGACTAGCGATTTAACAGATACGCAGTATTTT. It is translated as CSGGTSDLTDTQYF.

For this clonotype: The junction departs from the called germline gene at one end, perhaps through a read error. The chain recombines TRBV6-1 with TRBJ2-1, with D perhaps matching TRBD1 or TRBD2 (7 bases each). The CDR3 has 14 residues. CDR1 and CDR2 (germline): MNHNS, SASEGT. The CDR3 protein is CASRGGKDYNEQFF. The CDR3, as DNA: TGCGCCAGCAGGGGGGGAAAAGACTACAATGAGCAGTTCTTC.

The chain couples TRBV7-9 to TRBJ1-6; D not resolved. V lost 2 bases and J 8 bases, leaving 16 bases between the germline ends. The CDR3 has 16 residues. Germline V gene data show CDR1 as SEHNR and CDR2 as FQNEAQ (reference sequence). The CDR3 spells CASSLIEAIGDSPLHF. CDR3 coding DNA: TGTGCCAGCAGCTTAATCGAGGCGATCGGGGATTCACCCCTCCACTTT. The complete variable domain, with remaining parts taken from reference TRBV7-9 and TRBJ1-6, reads DTGVSQNPRHKITKRGQNVTFRCDPISEHNRLYWYRQTLGQGPEFLTYFQNEAQLEKSRLLSDRFSAERPKGSFSTLEIQRTEQGDSAMYLCASSLIEAIGDSPLHFGNGTRLTVT.

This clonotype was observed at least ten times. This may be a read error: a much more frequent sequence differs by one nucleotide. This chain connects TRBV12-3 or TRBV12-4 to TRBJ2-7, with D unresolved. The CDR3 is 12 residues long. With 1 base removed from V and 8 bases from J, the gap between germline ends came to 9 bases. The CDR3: CASSLGVGKQYF. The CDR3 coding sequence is TGTGCCAGCAGTTTAGGAGTTGGCAAGCAGTACTTC.

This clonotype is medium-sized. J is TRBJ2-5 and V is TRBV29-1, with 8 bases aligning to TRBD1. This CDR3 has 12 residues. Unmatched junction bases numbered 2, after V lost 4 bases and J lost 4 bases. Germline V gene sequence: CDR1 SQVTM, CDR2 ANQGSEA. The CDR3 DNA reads TGCAGCGTTGGGACAGGGTTAGAGACCCAGTACTTC. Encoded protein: CSVGTGLETQYF.

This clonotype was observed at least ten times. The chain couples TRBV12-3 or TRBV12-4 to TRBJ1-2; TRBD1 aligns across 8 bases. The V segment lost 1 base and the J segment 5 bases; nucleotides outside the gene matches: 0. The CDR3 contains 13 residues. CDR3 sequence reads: CASSLGQGYGYTF. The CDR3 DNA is TGTGCCAGCAGTTTAGGACAGGGGTATGGCTACACCTTC.

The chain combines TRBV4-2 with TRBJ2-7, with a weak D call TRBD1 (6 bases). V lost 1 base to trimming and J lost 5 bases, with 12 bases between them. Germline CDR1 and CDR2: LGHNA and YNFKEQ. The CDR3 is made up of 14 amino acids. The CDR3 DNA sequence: TGTGCCAGCAGCCAAGGCCGGACAGCCAACGAGCAGTACTTC. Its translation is CASSQGRTANEQYF.

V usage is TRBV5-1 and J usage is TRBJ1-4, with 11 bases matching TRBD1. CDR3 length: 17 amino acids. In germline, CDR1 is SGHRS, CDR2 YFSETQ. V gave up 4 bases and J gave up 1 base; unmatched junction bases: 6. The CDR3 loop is CASSIPGQGGTNEKLFF. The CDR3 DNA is TGCGCCAGCAGCATACCGGGACAGGGGGGAACTAATGAAAAACTGTTTTTT.

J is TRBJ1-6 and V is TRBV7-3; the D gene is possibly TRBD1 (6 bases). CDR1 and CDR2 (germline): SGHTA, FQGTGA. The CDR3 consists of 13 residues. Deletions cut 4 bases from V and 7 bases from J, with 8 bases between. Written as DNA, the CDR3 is TGTGCCAGCAGCTCGGACAGAAATTCACCCCTCCACTTT. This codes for CASSSDRNSPLHF.

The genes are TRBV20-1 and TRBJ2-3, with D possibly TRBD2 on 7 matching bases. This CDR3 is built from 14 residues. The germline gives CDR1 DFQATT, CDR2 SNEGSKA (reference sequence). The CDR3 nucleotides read TGCAGCGTAGAGGGGGGGGCGTATGAAGATACGCAGTATTTT. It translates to CSVEGGAYEDTQYF.